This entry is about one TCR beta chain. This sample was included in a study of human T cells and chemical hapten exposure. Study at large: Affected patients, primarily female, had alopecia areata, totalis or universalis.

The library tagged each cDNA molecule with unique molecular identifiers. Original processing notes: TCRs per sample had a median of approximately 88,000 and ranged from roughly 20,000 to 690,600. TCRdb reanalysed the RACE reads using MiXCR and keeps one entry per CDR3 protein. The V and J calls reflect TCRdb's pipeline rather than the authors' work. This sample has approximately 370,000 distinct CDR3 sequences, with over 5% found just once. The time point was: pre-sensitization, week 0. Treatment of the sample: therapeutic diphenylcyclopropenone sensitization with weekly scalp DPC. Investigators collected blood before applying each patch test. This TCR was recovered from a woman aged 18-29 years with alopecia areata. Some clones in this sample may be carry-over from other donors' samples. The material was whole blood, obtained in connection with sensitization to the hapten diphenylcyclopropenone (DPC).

The CDR3 region is CASRGRNYGYTF. DNA for the CDR3: TGTGCCAGCAGAGGACGTAACTATGGCTACACCTTC. The genes are TRBV27 and TRBJ1-2, with D hard to call. V was cut by 6 bases and J by 1 base, with 6 bases left in between. CDR1 MNHEY and CDR2 SMNVEV come from the germline V gene (reference sequence). This CDR3 has 12 amino acids.